The next 10 T cell receptor beta chains were all read from a single sample in a study of T cell changes during pregnancy in multiple sclerosis. Using immunoSEQ multiplex PCR, the repertoire was profiled, and TCRdb retains in-frame clones only, with some absent. Found here are about 31,000 clones, just over 85% of them singletons; the top ten hold 0.7% to 0.75%. The sample in question was CD4+ T cells from peripheral blood mononuclear cells, obtained in the first trimester of pregnancy. These receptors all stem from a female donor in good health, enrolled as a control in a pregnancy study.

In its sample, this clone was seen once. The V call is TRBV7-3, the J call TRBJ2-7, with 8 bases aligning to TRBD1. CDR3 length: 17 amino acids. The ends lost 5 bases at V and 3 bases at J; junction bases unmatched: 15. Germline V lookup: CDR1 SGHTA, CDR2 FQGTGA. The CDR3 nucleotides read TGTGCCAGCAGCCTATCCCCGGACAGGGAGTCGGGCTACGAGCAGTACTTC. This sequence encodes CASSLSPDRESGYEQYF.

V gene TRBV30 combines with J gene TRBJ1-1; D gene ambiguous. Trimming took 0 bases from V and 1 from J, leaving 9 bases between them. The V gene's germline CDR1 is GTSNPN and CDR2 SVGIG (reference sequence). This CDR3 is 14 amino acids long. The CDR3 coding sequence is TGTGCCTGGAGTGTTACTAGGACGAACACTGAAGCTTTCTTT. Translating it yields CAWSVTRTNTEAFF.

This chain links TRBV4-2 with TRBJ1-2; D unresolved. The ends were cut back, 4 bases at V and 6 bases at J, with 12 bases in the middle. CDR1 is LGHNA, CDR2 YNFKEQ, per germline. This CDR3 comprises 13 residues. The CDR3, as DNA: TGTGCCAGCAGCCTATCGAACTTTGATGGCTACACCTTC. It encodes CASSLSNFDGYTF.

This sequence joins TRBV4-3 and TRBJ1-4, with no clear D. Germline-derived CDR1 and CDR2 are LGHNA and YSLEER. The V end lost 0 bases, the J end lost 1 base, and 6 bases lay between the germline ends. The CDR3 length is 15 residues. CDR3 DNA: TGCGCCAGCAGCCAAGATCGGGGAACTAATGAAAAACTGTTTTTT. It encodes CASSQDRGTNEKLFF.

The chain is built from TRBV4-1 and TRBJ1-4; D is uncertain. Trimming stripped 4 bases from V and 8 bases from J, with 11 bases between. In germline, CDR1 is MGHRA, CDR2 YSYEKL. The CDR3 has 13 residues. CDR3 protein: CASSRPGTEKLFF. For the CDR3, the DNA is TGCGCCAGCAGCCGCCCAGGCACCGAAAAACTGTTTTTT.

CDR3 in amino acids: CASSGGTANYGYTF. The CDR3 DNA sequence: TGTGCCAGCAGCGGTGGGACAGCTAACTATGGCTACACCTTC. V gene TRBV7-2 combines with J gene TRBJ1-2; 7 bases agree with TRBD1. This CDR3 spans 14 amino acids. Germline assignment: CDR1 SGHTA and CDR2 FQGNSA. V lost 5 bases and J lost 0; bases outside the gene matches: 3.

The chain combines TRBV5-6 with TRBJ2-4; 10 bases map to TRBD1. The CDR3 has 17 amino acids. V was clipped by 4 bases and J by 2 bases; unmatched bases: 9. Germline loops: CDR1 SGHDT, CDR2 YYEEEE. CDR3 nucleotide sequence: TGTGCCAGCAGCCCACTGACAGGGGGCGCATCCAAAAACATTCAGTACTTC. This encodes CASSPLTGGASKNIQYF.

The rearrangement links TRBV14 to TRBJ2-5; no reliable D call. The CDR3 is 15 amino acids. CDR1 and CDR2 from the germline V gene are SGHDN and FVKESK. V dropped 1 base and J dropped 0 bases, with 9 bases sitting between them. The CDR3 reads CASSQAILDQETQYF. The CDR3 nucleotides read TGTGCCAGCAGCCAAGCCATACTCGACCAAGAGACCCAGTACTTC.

The V and J genes are TRBV7-3 and TRBJ2-7; D possibly corresponds to TRBD1 (6 bases). CDR1 is SGHTA and CDR2 is FQGTGA in the germline V gene. V dropped 5 bases and J dropped 2 bases, with 10 bases sitting between them. The CDR3 sequence is 13 residues long. CDR3: CASSPGTPYEQYF. Written as DNA, the CDR3 is TGTGCCAGCAGCCCCGGGACACCCTACGAGCAGTACTTC. Supplemented by reference TRBV7-3 and TRBJ2-7, the full variable domain reads GAGVSQTPSNKVTEKGKYVELRCDPISGHTALYWYRQSLGQGPEFLIYFQGTGAADDSGLPNDRFFAVRPEGSVSTLKIQRTERGDSAVYLCASSPGTPYEQYFGPGTRLTVT.

CDR3 nucleotide sequence: TGCGCCAGCAGCCAAGAGGGGGCCCGCGGTCAGCCCCAGCATTTT. Translation: CASSQEGARGQPQHF. This chain uses TRBV4-1 with TRBJ1-5, with D perhaps matching TRBD1 (6 bases). Trimming took 0 bases from V and 6 from J, leaving 12 bases between them. CDR1 and CDR2 (germline): MGHRA, YSYEKL. The CDR3 consists of 15 residues.